Shown below are 22 T cell receptor beta chains from a single sample sequenced in a study of control samples from healthy donors and cancer patients. Measured with immunoSEQ multiplex PCR; TCRdb has only the in-frame clones, and not every one. The table includes 180,000 or so clones, 75% to 95% detected once. Sequencing used blood. Receptors originate from a woman younger than 45 in good health.

The genes are TRBV18 and TRBJ2-2; tentative D call: TRBD2 (5 bases). The V end was cut by 0 bases, the J end by 2 bases, with 7 bases between. The length of the CDR3 is 15 residues. CDR1 and CDR2 (germline): KGHSH, LQKENI. The CDR3 DNA reads as TGTGCCAGCTCACCACCAGGGAGAAACACCGGGGAGCTGTTTTTT. Translation gives CASSPPGRNTGELFF.

The rearrangement uses TRBV30 and TRBJ1-1; D is ambiguous. V was trimmed by 1 base and J by 3 bases, leaving 0 bases between them. CDR1 and CDR2 from the germline V gene are GTSNPN and SVGIG (reference sequence). This CDR3 has 10 amino acids. In DNA, the CDR3 is TGTGCCTGGAGTGACACTGAAGCTTTCTTT. It translates to CAWSDTEAFF.

In DNA, the CDR3 is TGTGCCAGCAGAGGCACCGAATCGAACAATGAGCAGTTCTTC. Its protein is CASRGTESNNEQFF. The V and J genes are TRBV6-5 and TRBJ2-1; D is unresolved. CDR1 is MNHEY, CDR2 SVGAGI, per germline. This CDR3 has 14 residues. V lost 6 bases to trimming and J lost 5 bases, with 14 bases between them.

The rearrangement joins TRBV5-1 to TRBJ2-1; 10 bases are shared with TRBD2. This CDR3 is 14 amino acids long. Per the germline V gene, CDR1 is SGHRS and CDR2 is YFSETQ. V lost 4 bases, J lost 7 bases, and 5 bases stayed unmatched. The CDR3 region is CASSPWTSGNEQFF. CDR3 bases: TGCGCCAGCAGCCCCTGGACTAGCGGAAATGAGCAGTTCTTC.

The chain uses TRBV28 and TRBJ2-7, with D unresolved. The CDR3 has 12 residues. V was clipped by 3 bases and J by 2 bases, with 5 bases between them. CDR1 and CDR2 from the germline V gene are MDHEN and SYDVKM. The CDR3 bases are TGTGCCAGCAGTTTTGTTGCCTACGAGCAGTACTTC. It codes for CASSFVAYEQYF.

This clone was seen only once. CDR3 sequence: CASSPGRVNTEAFF. CDR3 DNA sequence: TGTGCCAGCTCACCCGGGAGGGTGAACACTGAAGCTTTCTTT. V is TRBV18 and J is TRBJ1-1; D remains ambiguous. The CDR3 loop spans 14 amino acids. Germline CDR1 is KGHSH and CDR2 is LQKENI. Trimming shortened V by 3 bases and J by 0 bases, and 8 bases separated the two germline ends.

The CDR3 loop reads CASSWYGANVLTF. DNA for the CDR3: TGTGCCAGCAGTTGGTATGGGGCCAACGTCCTGACTTTC. The chain carries TRBV27 and TRBJ2-6; D is undetermined. The CDR3 contains 13 residues. The germline V and J ends were trimmed by 4 bases and 3 bases, with 4 bases remaining between them. The germline CDR1 and CDR2 sequences are MNHEY and SMNVEV (reference sequence).

Of note for this clone: A read error is possible here, since a much larger clone lies one base away. The rearrangement links TRBV7-2 to TRBJ1-3, with D perhaps TRBD1 (6 bases). Germline CDR1 is SGHTA and CDR2 is FQGNSA. V was cut by 1 base and J by 7 bases, with 8 bases left in between. This CDR3 is 13 amino acids long. The chain's CDR3 is CASSLEGGNTIYF. In DNA form, the CDR3 reads TGTGCCAGCAGCTTAGAAGGGGGGAACACCATATATTTT.

V is TRBV7-6 and J is TRBJ2-7, with D possibly being TRBD2 (5 bases). Germline V CDR1 and CDR2: SGHVS, FNYEAQ. The CDR3 is 15 amino acids. V was trimmed by 1 base and J by 3 bases, leaving 13 bases between them. The DNA of the CDR3 is TGTGCCAGCAGCTTAGGGGGAGCAGGTGACTACGAGCAGTACTTC. Translated, it gives CASSLGGAGDYEQYF.

This sequence joins TRBV6-5 and TRBJ2-4; D possibly corresponds to TRBD1 (5 bases). Germline V CDR1 and CDR2: MNHEY, SVGAGI. The CDR3 runs to 13 residues. Trimming pared 0 bases from V and 8 bases from J, leaving 8 bases between. The DNA of the CDR3 is TGTGCCAGCAGTTACTCAGGGGCTCACATTCAGTACTTC. Its translation is CASSYSGAHIQYF.

The chain carries TRBV18 and TRBJ2-3; tentatively, D is TRBD2 (6 bases). CDR3 length equals 14 residues. With 6 bases removed from V and 7 bases from J, the gap between germline ends came to 17 bases. Looked up from germline, CDR1 is KGHSH and CDR2 is LQKENI. This CDR3 reads CASSLLAAPNTQYF. CDR3 DNA sequence: TGTGCCAGCTCCCTACTAGCAGCCCCCAATACGCAGTATTTT.

The rearrangement uses TRBV9 and TRBJ2-5; TRBD2 matches at 16 bases. Germline trimming cut 3 bases from V and 3 bases from J; bases unmatched to any gene: 2. The CDR3 contains 16 residues. The germline V gene has CDR1 SGDLS and CDR2 YYNGEE. The CDR3, as DNA: TGTGCCAGCAGCGGGGGACTAGCGGGAGGGGAAGAGACCCAGTACTTC. Its translation is CASSGGLAGGEETQYF. The entire variable domain, with the rest obtained from reference TRBV9 and TRBJ2-5, is as follows: DSGVTQTPKHLITATGQRVTLRCSPRSGDLSVYWYQQSLDQGLQFLIQYYNGEERAKGNILERFSAQQFPDLHSELNLSSLELGDSALYFCASSGGLAGGEETQYFGPGTRLLVL.

CDR3 sequence (DNA): TGCGCCAGCAGCCAAGAGGACAGGGGGGGTTCACCCCTCCACTTT. Protein sequence: CASSQEDRGGSPLHF. This chain uses TRBV4-1 with TRBJ1-6; 10 positions match TRBD1. The CDR3 is made up of 15 amino acids. Germline V gene lookup returns CDR1 MGHRA and CDR2 YSYEKL. Germline trimming cut 0 bases from V and 9 bases from J; bases unmatched to any gene: 2.

This chain connects TRBV10-2 to TRBJ2-3; maybe TRBD2 (5 bases). This CDR3 has 14 amino acids. Trimming took off 4 bases at V and 5 bases at J, with 13 bases between the two ends. The germline V gene has CDR1 WSHSY and CDR2 SAAADI. CDR3 residues: CASSGETTVDTQYF. The CDR3 DNA reads TGCGCCAGCAGTGGGGAGACTACCGTAGATACGCAGTATTTT.

This chain connects TRBV6-5 to TRBJ2-2; 9 bases match TRBD2. The CDR3 covers 13 residues. The J segment lost 6 bases and the V segment lost 7 bases, leaving 3 bases of the junction unmatched. The germline CDR1 and CDR2 sequences are MNHEY and SVGAGI. CDR3 in amino acids: CASTRLAAGELFF. CDR3 coding DNA: TGTGCCAGCACCCGACTAGCGGCCGGGGAGCTGTTTTTT.

The V gene is TRBV27, the J gene TRBJ1-1; 9 positions agree with TRBD1. This CDR3 is 14 amino acids long. CDR1 and CDR2 (germline): MNHEY, SMNVEV (reference sequence). V dropped 2 bases and J dropped 2; count of bases not matched to a gene: 0. The CDR3 here is CASSLTGGNTEAFF. In nucleotides, the CDR3 is TGTGCCAGCAGTTTAACAGGGGGCAACACTGAAGCTTTCTTT.

The rearrangement uses TRBV6-2 or TRBV6-3 and TRBJ1-4; the D is unclear. CDR1 and CDR2 from the germline V gene are MNHEY and SVGEGT. Trimming stripped 3 bases from V and 6 bases from J, with 8 bases between. CDR3 length equals 13 residues. CDR3 sequence: CASSYNRDEKLFF. CDR3 nucleotide sequence: TGTGCCAGCAGTTATAACAGAGATGAAAAACTGTTTTTT.

This CDR3 is CASSEGGTGGFGYTF. As DNA, the CDR3 is TGTGCCAGCAGTGAAGGGGGGACAGGGGGCTTTGGCTACACCTTC. This chain connects TRBV6-1 to TRBJ1-2, with TRBD1 identical over 12 bases. CDR3 size: 15 residues. Trimming removed 1 base from V and 7 bases from J; junction bases left unmatched: 4. CDR1 is MNHNS, CDR2 SASEGT, per germline.

The chain employs TRBV19 and TRBJ1-2; unclear D gene. Germline CDR1 is LNHDA and CDR2 is SQIVND (reference sequence). CDR3 length equals 14 residues. The V and J ends lost 3 bases and 4 bases respectively, with 12 bases between them. CDR3 loop: CASSILGEGYGYTF. CDR3 nucleotide sequence: TGTGCCAGTAGTATCCTTGGAGAGGGCTATGGCTACACCTTC.

This clone was observed a few times. The V and J genes are TRBV27 and TRBJ1-2; the D gene is possibly TRBD1 (6 bases). Looked up from germline, CDR1 is MNHEY and CDR2 is SMNVEV (reference sequence). The ends were cut back, 5 bases at V and 4 bases at J, with 17 bases in the middle. The CDR3 consists of 15 residues. CDR3 nucleotides: TGTGCCAGCAGTAACTCCAGGGGACCCCTCTATGGCTACACCTTC. Translating it yields CASSNSRGPLYGYTF.

The chain couples TRBV5-5 to TRBJ2-7; possibly TRBD2 for D (5 bases). Looked up from germline, CDR1 is SGHKS and CDR2 is YYEKEE (reference sequence). This CDR3 region has 14 residues. V dropped 2 bases and J dropped 2 bases, with 11 bases sitting between them. CDR3 in DNA: TGTGCCAGCAGCTTCCGAGCGGAAACCTACGAGCAGTACTTC. Encoded protein: CASSFRAETYEQYF.

J is TRBJ2-1 and V is TRBV4-3; TRBD2 matches 13 bases. In germline, CDR1 is LGHNA, CDR2 YSLEER. CDR3 size: 15 residues. The V segment lost 5 bases and the J segment 10 bases; nucleotides outside the gene matches: 8. The CDR3 here is CASSELAGGPTEQFF. The DNA for the CDR3 is TGCGCCAGCAGCGAACTAGCGGGAGGGCCTACGGAGCAGTTCTTC.